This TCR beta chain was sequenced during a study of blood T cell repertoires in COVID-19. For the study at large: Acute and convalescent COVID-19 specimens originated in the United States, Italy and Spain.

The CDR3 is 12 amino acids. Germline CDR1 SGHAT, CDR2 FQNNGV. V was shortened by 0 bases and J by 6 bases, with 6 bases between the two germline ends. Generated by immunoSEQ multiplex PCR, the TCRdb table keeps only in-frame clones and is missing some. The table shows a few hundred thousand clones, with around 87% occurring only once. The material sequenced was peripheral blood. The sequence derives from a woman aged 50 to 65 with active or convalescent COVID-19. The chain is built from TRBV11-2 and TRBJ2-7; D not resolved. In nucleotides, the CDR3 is TGTGCCAGCAGCTTAGACGCGCCCGAGCAGTACTTC. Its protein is CASSLDAPEQYF.